What follows describes a single T cell receptor (beta chain). The sample belongs to a study of shared clonotypes between healthy human individuals. Germline loops: CDR1 MNHEY, CDR2 SVGAGI. With 8 bases removed from V and 5 bases from J, the gap between germline ends came to 18 bases. This CDR3 is built from 14 residues. Repertoires were generated with immunoSEQ multiplex PCR, while TCRdb's copy carries only in-frame clones and drops some. This table holds about 2 million clones, about 95% found once. Naive CD8 isolation took CD45RO-negative cells positively selected for CCR7 and excluded terminally differentiated effector memory CD45RA+ cells.

The rearrangement uses TRBV6-5 and TRBJ2-5; perhaps TRBD1 as D (8 bases). The sequenced sample was naive CD8+ T cells sorted from blood. The TCR originated in a man younger than 30 in good health. The CDR3 coding sequence is TGTGCCAGCGGACAAACAGGGGGAGGGGAGACCCAGTACTTC. This gives the protein CASGQTGGGETQYF.